These 25 T cell receptor beta chains originate from one sample sequenced in a study of T cell responses to AZD1222 COVID-19 vaccine. The data were produced by immunoSEQ multiplex PCR, yet TCRdb's version contains in-frame clones alone and is incomplete. The sample includes some 130,000 clones, about 88% of them seen just once. Sequencing was performed on peripheral blood, taken on day 0 of AZD1222 vaccination. These receptors came from an adult in good health.

The CDR3 is CASGPGQREKLFF. DNA of the CDR3: TGTGCCAGCGGGCCGGGGCAGCGAGAAAAACTGTTTTTT. The chain employs TRBV9 and TRBJ1-4; D perhaps matches TRBD1 (5 bases). Germline assignment: CDR1 SGDLS and CDR2 YYNGEE. V lost 7 bases and J 8 bases, leaving 15 bases between the germline ends. CDR3 length: 13 residues.

The chain links TRBV3-1 (or the pseudogene TRBV3-2) to TRBJ2-5; the D gene is possibly TRBD2 (6 bases). The CDR3 is 16 residues long. CDR1 LGHDT and CDR2 YNNKEL come from the germline V gene (reference sequence). V was clipped by 1 base and J by 0 bases, with 12 bases between them. The CDR3 is CASSQGRVDYQETQYF. CDR3 nucleotides: TGTGCCAGCAGCCAAGGGAGGGTGGATTACCAAGAGACCCAGTACTTC.

This clone was detected a few times. The J gene is TRBJ1-5, the V gene TRBV27; D possibly corresponds to TRBD1 (6 bases). Germline lookup yields CDR1 MNHEY and CDR2 SMNVEV (reference sequence). The CDR3 loop spans 17 amino acids. Trimming took off 4 bases at V and 0 bases at J, with 16 bases between the two ends. DNA of the CDR3: TGTGCCAGCAGTTCCAGGACAGCCGCTTATAGCAATCAGCCCCAGCATTTT. This encodes CASSSRTAAYSNQPQHF.

This clone was counted only a few times. The genes are TRBV29-1 and TRBJ2-1; 9 positions agree with TRBD2. Germline CDR1 and CDR2: SQVTM and ANQGSEA. The J segment lost 0 bases and the V segment lost 0 bases, leaving 9 bases of the junction unmatched. The CDR3 contains 18 residues. CDR3 sequence reads: CSVEDAGASGDSYNEQFF. The DNA of the CDR3 is TGCAGCGTTGAAGATGCTGGGGCTAGCGGGGACTCCTACAATGAGCAGTTCTTC.

CDR3 amino acids: CAISGSQMNTEAFF. The DNA of the CDR3 is TGTGCCATCAGTGGTTCACAGATGAACACTGAAGCTTTCTTT. The chain carries TRBV10-3 and TRBJ1-1; D not certain. The CDR3 has 14 amino acids. The V gene's germline CDR1 is ENHRY and CDR2 SYGVKD. Trimming took 4 bases from V and 0 from J, leaving 9 bases between them.

This clone was seen just once. The CDR3 spells CASSTGGTEAFF. CDR3 nucleotide sequence: TGTGCCAGCAGCACAGGGGGCACTGAAGCTTTCTTT. The chain combines TRBV28 with TRBJ1-1, with 8 bases aligning to TRBD1. V shed 6 bases, J shed 4 bases, and the junction held 1 base outside the gene matches. Germline CDR1 MDHEN, CDR2 SYDVKM. The length of the CDR3 is 12 residues.

This chain joins TRBV3-1 (or the pseudogene TRBV3-2) and TRBJ1-3, with 9 bases identical to TRBD1. Trimming removed 4 bases from V and 4 bases from J; junction bases left unmatched: 8. Germline V lookup: CDR1 LGHDT, CDR2 YNNKEL (reference sequence). The CDR3 is 16 amino acids. The CDR3 region is CASSLLQGAGGNTIYF. The DNA of the CDR3 is TGTGCCAGCAGCCTCCTACAGGGGGCAGGGGGAAACACCATATATTTT.

By proportion, this clone is large (0.1 to 1%). J is TRBJ2-7 and V is TRBV6-1; D not resolved. The V end lost 2 bases, the J end lost 5 bases, and 19 bases lay between the germline ends. The CDR3 loop spans 16 amino acids. CDR1 and CDR2 (germline): MNHNS, SASEGT. CDR3 sequence: CASSEQAAKGVDEQYF. The CDR3 region has the DNA TGTGCCAGCAGTGAACAGGCAGCAAAAGGCGTAGACGAGCAGTACTTC.

V and J are TRBV21-1 and TRBJ2-7; the listed D gene, TRBD2, was not tested against the DNA. TRBV21-1 is tagged as a pseudogene. The length of the CDR3 is 13 residues. CDR3 sequence: CASSKDGGSEQYF. CDR3 DNA: TGTGCCAGCAGCAAAGACGGGGGAAGCGAGCAGTACTTC.

The chain couples TRBV24-1 to TRBJ2-7; the D gene could be TRBD1 or TRBD2 (5 bases each). The germline CDR1 and CDR2 sequences are KGHDR and SFDVKD. The CDR3 has 16 residues. Trimming shortened V by 5 bases and J by 0 bases, and 16 bases separated the two germline ends. As DNA, the CDR3 is TGTGCCACCAGTGGTCCCGGGACGGCGAGCTCCTACGAGCAGTACTTC. This gives the protein CATSGPGTASSYEQYF.

The chain couples TRBV2 to TRBJ2-7, with D possibly being TRBD2 (6 bases). V shed 7 bases and J shed 7 bases, with 23 bases lying between them. Per germline, CDR1 SNHLY and CDR2 FYNNEI. The CDR3 is made up of 15 amino acids. This CDR3 reads CASTLVSIGGGEQYF. As DNA, the CDR3 is TGTGCCAGCACCCTCGTGAGCATCGGGGGTGGAGAGCAGTACTTC.

The chain joins TRBV28 to TRBJ1-4; 8 bases align to TRBD1. Germline-derived CDR1 and CDR2 are MDHEN and SYDVKM. The CDR3 totals 15 residues. The V and J ends lost 6 bases and 0 bases, in that order; junction bases with no gene match: 3. DNA for the CDR3: TGTGCCAGCAGCCTGGACAGGGCAACTAATGAAAAACTGTTTTTT. It is translated as CASSLDRATNEKLFF.

The chain combines TRBV30 with TRBJ2-1, with a possible D match to TRBD2 (5 bases). The V end was cut by 5 bases, the J end by 6 bases, with 14 bases between. The CDR3 length is 13 residues. Germline loops: CDR1 GTSNPN, CDR2 SVGIG (reference sequence). Written as DNA, the CDR3 is TGTGCCTGGGTGGGAGATACCCCCAATGAGCAGTTCTTC. Residues: CAWVGDTPNEQFF.

The chain employs TRBV7-9 and TRBJ2-1; D is unclear. V lost 5 bases and J 3 bases, leaving 14 bases between the germline ends. The length of the CDR3 is 15 residues. CDR1 and CDR2 from the germline V gene are SEHNR and FQNEAQ (reference sequence). CDR3 residues: CASSPAGRSYNEQFF. The CDR3 region has the DNA TGTGCCAGCAGCCCTGCTGGGCGAAGCTACAATGAGCAGTTCTTC. Variable domain in full (rest from reference TRBV7-9 and TRBJ2-1): DTGVSQNPRHKITKRGQNVTFRCDPISEHNRLYWYRQTLGQGPEFLTYFQNEAQLEKSRLLSDRFSAERPKGSFSTLEIQRTEQGDSAMYLCASSPAGRSYNEQFFGPGTRLTVL.

V gene TRBV3-1 (or the pseudogene TRBV3-2) combines with J gene TRBJ2-4; 15 bases agree with TRBD2. This CDR3 comprises 16 residues. The J segment lost 7 bases and the V segment lost 1 base, leaving 2 bases of the junction unmatched. Germline loops: CDR1 LGHDT, CDR2 YNNKEL (reference sequence). CDR3 sequence (DNA): TGTGCCAGCAGCCAAGGGACTAGCGGGAGGGGGAACATTCAGTACTTC. Protein: CASSQGTSGRGNIQYF.

The gene calls are TRBV19 and TRBJ2-5; D may be TRBD1 (5 bases). Trimming stripped 5 bases from V and 2 bases from J, with 12 bases between. CDR1 and CDR2 from the germline V gene are LNHDA and SQIVND (reference sequence). This CDR3 is 14 amino acids long. The CDR3 DNA reads TGTGCCAGTAGTTCTGACAGAGTTCAAGAGACCCAGTACTTC. Encoded protein: CASSSDRVQETQYF. The variable domain in full, completed from reference TRBV19 and TRBJ2-5, reads DGGITQSPKYLFRKEGQNVTLSCEQNLNHDAMYWYRQDPGQGLRLIYYSQIVNDFQKGDIAEGYSVSREKKESFPLTVTSAQKNPTAFYLCASSSDRVQETQYFGPGTRLLVL.

V is TRBV5-1 and J is TRBJ2-1, with D possibly matching TRBD2 (5 bases). This CDR3 has 17 amino acids. Germline V gives CDR1 SGHRS, CDR2 YFSETQ. Trimming removed 0 bases at V and 3 bases at J, with 16 bases between. In nucleotides, the CDR3 is TGCGCCAGCAGCTTGGCGCTTCTAGCATCAGGCTACAATGAGCAGTTCTTC. Its translation: CASSLALLASGYNEQFF.

The chain employs TRBV18 and TRBJ2-3, with TRBD1 matching over 9 bases. The V gene end was trimmed by 6 bases and the J gene end by 4 bases; junction bases not matched to a gene: 5. This CDR3 is 14 amino acids long. CDR1 is KGHSH and CDR2 is LQKENI in the germline V gene. This CDR3 reads CASSPGQGADTQYF. CDR3 nucleotide sequence: TGTGCCAGCTCGCCGGGACAGGGCGCAGATACGCAGTATTTT.

The chain links TRBV5-1 to TRBJ1-5; 8 bases agree with TRBD1. Trimming cost V 4 bases and J 4 bases; bases outside gene matches: 4. CDR3 length equals 14 residues. Germline values: CDR1 SGHRS, CDR2 YFSETQ. The CDR3 nucleotides read TGCGCCAGCAGCCCGGGACAGGAAAATCAGCCCCAGCATTTT. The encoded protein is CASSPGQENQPQHF.

The gene calls are TRBV30 and TRBJ2-3; 9 bases map to TRBD2. From germline, CDR1 is GTSNPN and CDR2 SVGIG (reference sequence). V lost 1 base and J lost 8; bases outside the gene matches: 10. The CDR3 is 15 residues long. CDR3 sequence (DNA): TGTGCCTGGAGTGCAGTAGCGGGAGTGGGGGGTACGCAGTATTTT. Amino acid sequence: CAWSAVAGVGGTQYF.

This rearrangement joins TRBV2 to TRBJ2-5; the match to TRBD2 covers 11 bases. This CDR3 spans 14 amino acids. Germline values: CDR1 SNHLY, CDR2 FYNNEI. V lost 5 bases to trimming and J lost 9 bases; unmatched junction nucleotides: 8. This CDR3 is CASSPGTSGGPQYF. The DNA of the CDR3 is TGTGCCAGCAGTCCCGGGACTAGCGGAGGCCCCCAGTACTTC.

The chain couples TRBV6-5 to TRBJ2-7; TRBD1 matches 9 bases. V dropped 6 bases and J dropped 3; count of bases not matched to a gene: 6. The CDR3 has 14 amino acids. Per the germline V gene, CDR1 is MNHEY and CDR2 is SVGAGI. This chain's CDR3 is CASRPQGAVYEQYF. The CDR3 coding sequence is TGTGCCAGCAGACCACAGGGGGCAGTCTACGAGCAGTACTTC.

This clone was seen only a few times. This chain connects TRBV24-1 to TRBJ2-5, with 13 bases that match TRBD2. Losses at the gene ends were 7 bases for V and 5 bases for J; bases not matched to a gene: 9. From germline, CDR1 is KGHDR and CDR2 SFDVKD. The CDR3 extends over 16 amino acids. CDR3 sequence: CATSEGTSGIGETQYF. DNA of the CDR3: TGTGCCACCAGCGAAGGGACTAGCGGGATTGGGGAGACCCAGTACTTC.

J is TRBJ1-2 and V is TRBV7-9, with D perhaps TRBD1 (5 bases). The CDR3 sequence is 13 residues long. V was clipped by 5 bases and J by 4 bases, with 11 bases between them. Per germline, CDR1 SEHNR and CDR2 FQNEAQ (reference sequence). The CDR3: CASSREGRYGYTF. The CDR3 coding sequence is TGTGCCAGCAGCCGAGAGGGGCGCTATGGCTACACCTTC.

V usage is TRBV10-3 and J usage is TRBJ2-3; possible D gene TRBD2, 5 bases. V was cut by 5 bases and J by 3 bases, with 18 bases left in between. Germline CDR1 reads ENHRY; CDR2 reads SYGVKD. This CDR3 has 16 residues. The chain's CDR3 is CAISNLRGSGTDTQYF. The CDR3 DNA reads TGTGCCATCAGTAACCTACGGGGTAGTGGGACAGATACGCAGTATTTT.